The present TCR beta chain was sequenced within a study of blood T cell repertoires in COVID-19 (dated by TCRdb to about 2020). Some background on the complete study: The collaborator samples originated in the United States, Italy and Spain and spanned the acute and convalescent phases of COVID-19. The prospective study material was composed of cDNA or gDNA derived from T cells, B-cell-depleted T cells, or PBMCs. Deeply sampled blood TCRbeta repertoires from subjects exposed to, actively infected with, or recovered from COVID-19 were included in the dataset. The repertoires were made available in a free public database intended to serve as a resource for research on the immune response to SARS-CoV-2. The samples were drawn from the first 160 participants of the ongoing ImmuneRACE study and from more than 1,000 subjects provided by 6 global collaborators. A de-identified subject ID, COVID-19 status, age in years and sex were almost always included in the sample metadata. Where HLA class I and class II types were available, the types were taken from metadata supplied by the sample provider, not from assay-based typing. Broader findings and caveats from the paper: The quantity of clinical and demographic metadata differed by source and by participant and was supplied without curation.

TCRbeta CDR3 regions were amplified from genomic DNA using the immunoSEQ Assay, a bias-controlled multiplex PCR. Concerning the study's data processing: The number of nucleated cells in each sample was estimated from the amplification of reference gene primers within the assay. Sequence reads were collapsed and filtered to measure the absolute abundance of every unique TCRbeta CDR3 rearrangement. Productive Simpson clonality was computed per sample as the square root of Simpson's diversity index over productive rearrangements. TCRdb retrieved this table from immuneACCESS and kept in-frame rearrangements only. Not all clones are present; in checked studies, unresolved V genes account for under half, and no reason is known for the remainder. The V and J calls and clone size were taken over from that table, and D and trimming were inferred from the DNA. The sample data list 50,000 to 75,000 clones, and about 77% of these were observed just once. Less than 25% of the sample is held by the ten biggest clonotypes.

This clone occurred a few times. The antigen it recognizes is unknown. No quality values exist for individual bases; no much larger clone is one base distant. V ends up 5 bases short and J 3 bases short, with an unmatched junction base count of 6. The CDR3 starts with the cysteine, ends with the phenylalanine, and has 16 residues. The entry retains the CDR3 DNA only, 48 bases that are in frame from base 1. The germline V gene (reference sequence) provides CDR1 SGHAT and CDR2 FQDESV. The collaborating institutions used their own protocols to collect whole blood in K2EDTA tubes. For TCRbeta analysis, collaborator samples were shipped as frozen whole blood, as isolated PBMCs, or as DNA extracted from either sample type.

The source material was peripheral blood. This TCR was recovered from an elderly man with active or convalescent COVID-19. The chain uses TRBV11-1 and TRBJ2-1, and TRBD2 matches 11 of the central bases. The DNA sequence is as follows: TGTGCCAGCAGCAAGACGGGACTAGCGGTCTACAATGAGCAGTTCTTC. Its product reads: CASSKTGLAVYNEQFF.